This entry lists 26 T cell receptor beta chains sequenced from one sample in a study of CD8+CD57+ T cells in acquired aplastic anemia (dated by TCRdb to the late 2010s). The patients picked for sequencing were ones in whom flow cytometry had shown an expansion of CD8+CD57+ cells. Data came from an Illumina HiSeq 2000. Genomic DNA served as template for TCR beta VDJ combination and CDR3 sequence profiling. TCRdb redid the processing of the public reads, applying fastp at Q25 and MiXCR, and retained in-frame beta chains. A single entry per CDR3 protein holds the most common genes and DNA from its merged rows. Here the sample has 150,000 to 200,000 distinct CDR3 sequences; over 55% occur a single time. The top ten constitute 35% to 60% of the sample. The sequenced sample was sorted CD4+, CD8+, or CD8+CD57+ T cells (not recorded which) from PBMCs. Every receptor here comes from a human donor with aplastic anemia.

The rearrangement uses TRBV7-3 and TRBJ1-1; 8 nucleotides line up with TRBD1. The CDR3 is 15 amino acids. Germline CDR1 and CDR2: SGHTA and FQGTGA. V lost 2 bases to trimming and J lost 2 bases; unmatched junction nucleotides: 4. DNA of the CDR3: TGTGCCAGCAGCTTACAGGGGGCAGCCAACACTGAAGCTTTCTTT. Its protein product is CASSLQGAANTEAFF. The full variable domain, in which reference TRBV7-3 and TRBJ1-1 provide the parts outside the CDR3, is GAGVSQTPSNKVTEKGKYVELRCDPISGHTALYWYRQSLGQGPEFLIYFQGTGAADDSGLPNDRFFAVRPEGSVSTLKIQRTERGDSAVYLCASSLQGAANTEAFFGQGTRLTVV.

The J gene is TRBJ1-2, the V gene TRBV11-2; 8 positions agree with TRBD1. From germline, CDR1 is SGHAT and CDR2 FQNNGV. The trim removed 5 bases at V and 0 bases at J, leaving 11 bases unmatched. The CDR3 is 17 amino acids. As DNA, the CDR3 is TGTGCCAGCAGCCCCGAGGACAGGGCGACAGCTAACTATGGCTACACCTTC. The encoded protein is CASSPEDRATANYGYTF.

The genes are TRBV19 and TRBJ1-6; D unresolved. CDR1 and CDR2 (germline): LNHDA, SQIVND (reference sequence). V was shortened by 3 bases and J by 7 bases, with 4 bases between the two germline ends. The CDR3 is 12 residues long. The CDR3 reads CASSMVNSPLHF. CDR3 nucleotide sequence: TGTGCCAGTAGTATGGTCAATTCACCCCTCCACTTT.

The V and J genes are TRBV20-1 and TRBJ1-1; tentatively, D is TRBD1 (6 bases). CDR1 DFQATT and CDR2 SNEGSKA come from the germline V gene (reference sequence). The CDR3 is 17 amino acids. V was clipped by 3 bases and J by 4 bases, with 24 bases between them. The CDR3 DNA reads TGCAGTGCTAGGACAGGAGCGGCGGGAGCAATAAGCACTGAAGCTTTCTTT. It translates to CSARTGAAGAISTEAFF.

This sequence joins TRBV5-4 and TRBJ2-7; a possible D gene is TRBD1 (5 bases). From germline, CDR1 is SGHNT and CDR2 YYREEE (reference sequence). The CDR3 totals 11 residues. Trimming shortened V by 6 bases and J by 12 bases, and 16 bases separated the two germline ends. CDR3 nucleotide sequence: TGTGCCAGCACCCAGGGATCCGCAAGGTACTTC. Its translation is CASTQGSARYF.

The chain links TRBV15 to TRBJ2-1, with D maybe TRBD2 (6 bases). Trimming took 0 bases from V and 6 from J, leaving 9 bases between them. The CDR3 has 14 residues. Germline V CDR1 and CDR2: LNHNV, YYDKDF (reference sequence). CDR3 DNA: TGTGCCACCAGCAGAGATCCGCGGGGCAATGAGCAGTTCTTC. As protein: CATSRDPRGNEQFF.

Only one count was recorded for this clonotype. The genes are TRBV20-1 and TRBJ2-7; 8 nucleotides match TRBD1. The CDR3 is made up of 12 amino acids. Germline-derived CDR1 and CDR2 are DFQATT and SNEGSKA (reference sequence). The trim removed 3 bases at V and 4 bases at J, leaving 2 bases unmatched. Here the CDR3 DNA reads TGCAGTGCTAGGACAGGGGTTTACGAGCAGTACTTC. It is translated as CSARTGVYEQYF.

Details on this clonotype: The junction differs from germline at one of its ends, possibly a read error. V gene TRBV2 combines with J gene TRBJ2-5; D perhaps matches TRBD2 (7 bases). The CDR3 contains 15 residues. Per germline, CDR1 SNHLY and CDR2 FYNNEI. CDR3 bases: TGTGCCAGCAGTTACGGTGGGGGAGGGGGAGAGGCCCAGTACTTC. Its translation is CASSYGGGGGEAQYF.

This clonotype appeared once. V usage is TRBV10-3 and J usage is TRBJ1-2; possible D gene TRBD1, 5 bases. Germline V gene data show CDR1 as ENHRY and CDR2 as SYGVKD. Trimming took 10 bases from V and 4 from J, leaving 16 bases between them. CDR3 size: 13 residues. The CDR3 coding sequence is TGTGCCACCAGCCGGGGGATGGCCTATGGCTACACCTTC. Protein product: CATSRGMAYGYTF.

The genes are TRBV19 and TRBJ2-5; 7 bases map to TRBD1. This CDR3 is 14 amino acids long. The germline V gene has CDR1 LNHDA and CDR2 SQIVND (reference sequence). J gave up 2 bases and V 3 bases, and 3 bases lay outside the gene matches. CDR3 nucleotide sequence: TGTGCCAGTAGTATCGGGACAGCTCAAGAGACCCAGTACTTC. Protein sequence: CASSIGTAQETQYF.

The sample holds a few counts of this clonotype. This chain uses TRBV20-1 with TRBJ2-5; no clear D. V lost 2 bases, J lost 2 bases, and 6 bases lay in between. The CDR3 is 12 residues long. Per the germline V gene, CDR1 is DFQATT and CDR2 is SNEGSKA (reference sequence). CDR3 DNA sequence: TGCAGTGCTAGACGGTTACAAGAGACCCAGTACTTC. Translated: CSARRLQETQYF.

CDR3 loop: CASSLGLAGDTDTQYF. Here the CDR3 DNA reads TGTGCCAGCAGCCTGGGACTAGCGGGGGACACAGATACGCAGTATTTT. V is TRBV7-2 and J is TRBJ2-3, with 14 bases lining up with TRBD2. CDR3 size: 16 residues. J lost 2 bases, V lost 5 bases, and 3 bases had no gene match. Germline V gene sequence: CDR1 SGHTA, CDR2 FQGNSA.

The genes are TRBV4-2 and TRBJ2-2, with a possible D match to TRBD2 (6 bases). The germline V gene has CDR1 LGHNA and CDR2 YNFKEQ. The V and J ends lost 3 bases and 6 bases respectively, with 20 bases between them. This CDR3 region has 17 residues. CDR3 loop: CASSQAGSGDGAGELFF. The CDR3 bases are TGTGCCAGCAGCCAGGCCGGGAGCGGCGATGGCGCCGGGGAGCTGTTTTTT.

A word on this clonotype: The junction departs from germline at one end; a sequencing error may be responsible. The chain links TRBV15 to TRBJ2-7; 9 nucleotides line up with TRBD2. Germline V gene sequence: CDR1 LNHNV, CDR2 YYDKDF (reference sequence). CDR3 length: 14 residues. The CDR3 region is CATSRSLAGSQSHF. CDR3 coding DNA: TGTGCCACCAGCAGAAGCCTAGCGGGGTCCCAGTCTCACTTC.

The chain employs TRBV25-1 and TRBJ1-4; D is perhaps TRBD1 (5 bases). The V end lost 7 bases, the J end lost 12 bases, and 15 bases lay between the germline ends. Germline CDR1 and CDR2: MGHDK and SYGVNS. The CDR3 consists of 12 residues. The CDR3: CASNRDGKELFF. The CDR3 DNA reads as TGTGCCAGCAACCGGGACGGCAAAGAACTGTTTTTT. Using reference TRBV25-1 and TRBJ1-4 for the parts outside the CDR3, the full variable domain is EADIYQTPRYLVIGTGKKITLECSQTMGHDKMYWYQQDPGMELHLIHYSYGVNSTEKGDLSSESTVSRIRTEHFPLTLESARPSHTSQYLCASNRDGKELFFGSGTQLSVL.

This chain joins TRBV6-4 and TRBJ2-1, with 11 bases aligning to TRBD1. The CDR3 covers 15 residues. V lost 5 bases and J lost 8; bases outside the gene matches: 8. In germline, CDR1 is MRHNA, CDR2 SNTAGT. CDR3 DNA sequence: TGTGCCAGCAGTAGTGGCGGGACAGGGGGGGATGAGCAGTTCTTC. Encoded protein: CASSSGGTGGDEQFF.

The V gene is TRBV20-1, the J gene TRBJ1-5, with 8 bases matching TRBD1. This CDR3 has 14 residues. The junction had 6 bases not matched to a gene; V was cut back by 5 bases and J by 3 bases. CDR1 DFQATT and CDR2 SNEGSKA come from the germline V gene (reference sequence). CDR3 protein: CSALGTGLNQPQHF. The CDR3 nucleotides read TGCAGTGCTTTAGGGACAGGCCTCAATCAGCCCCAGCATTTT.

This clonotype appeared once. The genes are TRBV20-1 and TRBJ2-7, with D possibly matching TRBD2 (6 bases). This CDR3 comprises 13 residues. Germline V CDR1 and CDR2: DFQATT, SNEGSKA (reference sequence). The germline V and J ends were trimmed by 5 bases and 4 bases, with 15 bases remaining between them. The CDR3 nucleotides are TGCAGTGCTTCCCGGCGGGGCCCTTACGAGCAGTACTTC. Protein sequence: CSASRRGPYEQYF.

This clonotype was observed many times. This sequence joins TRBV9 and TRBJ1-1, with D uncertain. V was clipped by 3 bases and J by 0 bases, with 9 bases between them. The CDR3 covers 14 residues. Germline CDR1 and CDR2: SGDLS and YYNGEE. CDR3 region: CASSGWGVNTEAFF. The CDR3 DNA sequence: TGTGCCAGCAGCGGGTGGGGAGTGAACACTGAAGCTTTCTTT.

This clonotype was counted ten times or more. This sequence joins TRBV10-3 and TRBJ2-7, with 9 positions matching TRBD1. J was trimmed by 3 bases and V by 10 bases; bases with no gene match: 7. CDR1 and CDR2 (germline): ENHRY, SYGVKD. The CDR3 covers 13 residues. This CDR3 reads CATSGTGSYEQYF. CDR3 sequence (DNA): TGTGCCACCTCCGGGACAGGGAGCTACGAGCAGTACTTC.

The J gene is TRBJ2-1, the V gene TRBV10-1, with D hard to call. Trimming removed 3 bases from V and 5 bases from J, with 14 bases in between. The CDR3 extends over 15 amino acids. Germline CDR1 reads WNHNN; CDR2 reads SYGVQD (reference sequence). Here the CDR3 reads CASSEVGQQDNEQFF. The CDR3 nucleotides read TGCGCCAGCAGTGAAGTAGGGCAGCAGGACAATGAGCAGTTCTTC.

The rearrangement uses TRBV29-1 and TRBJ1-1; 11 bases align to TRBD1. V shed 0 bases and J 4 bases; nucleotides not matched to a gene: 7. This CDR3 has 16 amino acids. Germline loops: CDR1 SQVTM, CDR2 ANQGSEA. CDR3 sequence (DNA): TGCAGCGTTGAAGATGTGTGGACAGGGGGCCCCACTGAAGCTTTCTTT. It yields the protein CSVEDVWTGGPTEAFF. Together with reference TRBV29-1 and TRBJ1-1, the CDR3 gives the full variable domain: SAVISQKPSRDICQRGTSLTIQCQVDSQVTMMFWYRQQPGQSLTLIATANQGSEATYESGFVIDKFPISRPNLTFSTLTVSNMSPEDSSIYLCSVEDVWTGGPTEAFFGQGTRLTVV.

The chain couples TRBV10-3 to TRBJ2-1, with D perhaps matching TRBD2 (7 bases). The CDR3 contains 15 residues. Germline-derived CDR1 and CDR2 are ENHRY and SYGVKD. Trimming pared 2 bases from V and 7 bases from J, leaving 15 bases between. The CDR3 nucleotides are TGTGCCATCAGTGAGACGGCAGGGGAGGGGAATGAGCAGTTCTTC. Translation gives CAISETAGEGNEQFF.

The V call is TRBV20-1, the J call TRBJ2-7; D not certain. The CDR3 sequence is 12 residues long. Germline CDR1 DFQATT, CDR2 SNEGSKA (reference sequence). Here the CDR3 DNA reads TGCAGCGCCCGAGTCACGGCGGTCGAGCAGTACTTC. Amino acids: CSARVTAVEQYF.

In this sample, this clonotype turned up a few times. The V call is TRBV9, the J call TRBJ2-5, with unresolved D. Germline CDR1 is SGDLS and CDR2 is YYNGEE. The CDR3 spans 14 residues. The V end lost 0 bases, the J end lost 4 bases, and 10 bases lay between the germline ends. CDR3: CASSVEGMGETQYF. CDR3 sequence (DNA): TGTGCCAGCAGCGTAGAAGGGATGGGAGAGACCCAGTACTTC.

The chain uses TRBV5-5 and TRBJ1-1; 7 positions match TRBD1. Germline lookup yields CDR1 SGHKS and CDR2 YYEKEE (reference sequence). The CDR3 loop spans 14 amino acids. Unmatched junction bases numbered 7, after V lost 3 bases and J lost 5 bases. This CDR3 is CASSWFKQGTEAFF. CDR3 bases: TGTGCCAGCAGCTGGTTTAAACAGGGGACTGAAGCTTTCTTT. Filled out from reference TRBV5-5 and TRBJ1-1, the complete variable domain reads DAGVTQSPTHLIKTRGQQVTLRCSPISGHKSVSWYQQVLGQGPQFIFQYYEKEERGRGNFPDRFSARQFPNYSSELNVNALLLGDSALYLCASSWFKQGTEAFFGQGTRLTVV.